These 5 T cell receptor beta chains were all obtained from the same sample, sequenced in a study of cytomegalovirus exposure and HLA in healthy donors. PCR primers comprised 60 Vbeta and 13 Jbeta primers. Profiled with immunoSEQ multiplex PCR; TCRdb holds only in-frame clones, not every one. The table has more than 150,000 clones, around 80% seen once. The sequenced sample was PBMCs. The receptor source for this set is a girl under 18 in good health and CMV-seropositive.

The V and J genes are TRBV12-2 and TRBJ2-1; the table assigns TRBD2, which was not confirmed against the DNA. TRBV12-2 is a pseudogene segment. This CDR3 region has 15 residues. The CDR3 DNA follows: TGTGCAAGACCCCTTGGACTAGCGGCCTACAATGAGCAGTTCTTC. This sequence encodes CARPLGLAAYNEQFF.

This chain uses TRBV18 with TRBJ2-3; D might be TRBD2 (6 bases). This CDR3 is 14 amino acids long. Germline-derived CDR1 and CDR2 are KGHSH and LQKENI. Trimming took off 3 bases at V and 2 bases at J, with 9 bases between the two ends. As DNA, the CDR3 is TGTGCCAGCTCACCGGCGGGAATCACAGATACGCAGTATTTT. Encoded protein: CASSPAGITDTQYF.

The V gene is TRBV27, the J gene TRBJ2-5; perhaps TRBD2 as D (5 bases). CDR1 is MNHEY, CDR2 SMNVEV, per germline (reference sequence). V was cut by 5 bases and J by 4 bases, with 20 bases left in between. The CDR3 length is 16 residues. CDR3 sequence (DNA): TGTGCCAGCAGTGACCCCAGAGGGCCGGCGGGAGAGACCCAGTACTTC. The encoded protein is CASSDPRGPAGETQYF.

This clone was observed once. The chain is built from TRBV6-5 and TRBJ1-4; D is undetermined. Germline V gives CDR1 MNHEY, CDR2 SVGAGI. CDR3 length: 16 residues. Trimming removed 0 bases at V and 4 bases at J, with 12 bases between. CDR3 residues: CASSYSTTGFNEKLFF. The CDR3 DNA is TGTGCCAGCAGTTACTCGACTACTGGGTTTAATGAAAAACTGTTTTTT.

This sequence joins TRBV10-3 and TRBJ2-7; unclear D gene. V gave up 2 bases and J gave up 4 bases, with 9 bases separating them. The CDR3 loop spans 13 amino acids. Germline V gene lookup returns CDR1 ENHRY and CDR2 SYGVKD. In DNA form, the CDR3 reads TGTGCCATCAGTGAGCCTGGCGGATACGAGCAGTACTTC. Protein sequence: CAISEPGGYEQYF.